This TCR beta chain is from a study of blood T cell repertoires in COVID-19. Study-wide context: Acute and convalescent COVID-19 specimens originated in the United States, Italy and Spain. PBMCs, B-cell-depleted T cells, or T cells were the source of the cDNA or gDNA that made up the material.

Authors' methods: Researchers report that nucleated cell counts were estimated from reference gene primer amplification. Sequenced by immunoSEQ multiplex PCR; TCRdb stores in-frame clones only, minus some. That table is the source of V, J and clone size, and D and trimming were worked out from the DNA. Here the sample spans about 80,000 clones, about four fifths being singletons. Material: peripheral blood. The receptor was derived from a man older than 75 with active or convalescent COVID-19.

The chain's CDR3 is CASSLWTSGTQYF. Written as DNA, the CDR3 is TGTGCCAGCAGCTTGTGGACTAGCGGGACGCAGTATTTT. The V and J genes are TRBV11-2 and TRBJ2-3, with 11 bases lining up with TRBD2. The ends lost 3 bases at V and 9 bases at J; junction bases unmatched: 2. This CDR3 is built from 13 residues. Germline loops: CDR1 SGHAT, CDR2 FQNNGV.